The sequence of this TCR beta chain was determined in a study of OX40 agonist ivuxolimab in advanced cancers. In the study overall: At doses from 0.01 to 10 mg/kg, patients were given intravenous ivuxolimab every 2 weeks.

CDR3 size: 12 residues. Trimming shortened V by 7 bases and J by 4 bases, and 11 bases separated the two germline ends. Germline V gene lookup returns CDR1 SNHLY and CDR2 FYNNEI. Sequenced by immunoSEQ multiplex PCR; TCRdb stores in-frame clones only, minus some. The sample holds some 82,000 clones, roughly 91% seen once. This sample comprised CD4+ or CD8+ T cells sorted from blood, obtained in a trial of the OX40 agonist ivuxolimab. The sequence was collected from an adult with an advanced solid tumor such as melanoma, head and neck, liver or kidney cancer. V is TRBV2 and J is TRBJ2-7; D gene uncertain. The CDR3 DNA reads as TGTGCCAGCATTATGGGCGGATACGAGCAGTACTTC. This codes for CASIMGGYEQYF.